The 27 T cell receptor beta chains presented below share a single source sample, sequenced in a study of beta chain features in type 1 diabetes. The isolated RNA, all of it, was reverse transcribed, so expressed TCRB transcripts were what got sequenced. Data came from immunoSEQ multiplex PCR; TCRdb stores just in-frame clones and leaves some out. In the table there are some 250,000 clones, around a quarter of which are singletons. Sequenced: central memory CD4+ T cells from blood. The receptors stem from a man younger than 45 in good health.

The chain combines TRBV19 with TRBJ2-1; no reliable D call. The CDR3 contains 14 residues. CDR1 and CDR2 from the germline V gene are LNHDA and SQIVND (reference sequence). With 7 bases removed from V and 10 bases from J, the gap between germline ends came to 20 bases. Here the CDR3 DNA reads TGTGCCAGTACTGACCAAGGCCCGATTCGAGAGCAGTTCTTC. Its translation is CASTDQGPIREQFF. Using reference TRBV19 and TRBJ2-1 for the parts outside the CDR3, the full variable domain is DGGITQSPKYLFRKEGQNVTLSCEQNLNHDAMYWYRQDPGQGLRLIYYSQIVNDFQKGDIAEGYSVSREKKESFPLTVTSAQKNPTAFYLCASTDQGPIREQFFGPGTRLTVL.

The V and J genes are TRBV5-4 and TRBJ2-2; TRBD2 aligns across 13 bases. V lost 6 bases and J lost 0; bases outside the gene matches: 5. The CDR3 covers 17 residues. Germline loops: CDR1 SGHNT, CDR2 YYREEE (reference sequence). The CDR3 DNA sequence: TGTGCCAGCACTGGGACTAGCGGGGCTTCGAACACCGGGGAGCTGTTTTTT. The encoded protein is CASTGTSGASNTGELFF.

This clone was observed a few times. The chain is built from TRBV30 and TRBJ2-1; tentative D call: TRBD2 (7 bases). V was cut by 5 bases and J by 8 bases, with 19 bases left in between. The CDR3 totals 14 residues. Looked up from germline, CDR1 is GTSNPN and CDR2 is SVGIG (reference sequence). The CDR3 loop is CAWAYGGLGDEQFF. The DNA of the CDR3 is TGTGCCTGGGCCTACGGGGGGCTGGGGGATGAGCAGTTCTTC. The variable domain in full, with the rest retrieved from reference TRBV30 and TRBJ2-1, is SQTIHQWPATLVQPVGSPLSLECTVEGTSNPNLYWYRQAAGRGLQLLFYSVGIGQISSEVPQNLSASRPQDRQFILSSKKLLLSDSGFYLCAWAYGGLGDEQFFGPGTRLTVL.

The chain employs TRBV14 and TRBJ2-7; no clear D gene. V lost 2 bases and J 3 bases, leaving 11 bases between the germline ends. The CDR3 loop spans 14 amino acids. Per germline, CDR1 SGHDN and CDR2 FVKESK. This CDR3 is CASSQSGSFYEQYF. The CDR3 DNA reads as TGTGCCAGCAGCCAATCAGGCTCCTTCTACGAGCAGTACTTC.

CDR3 region: CASSSPGIYTEAFF. The CDR3 DNA reads as TGTGCCAGCAGTTCCCCGGGGATATACACTGAAGCTTTCTTT. The V call is TRBV28, the J call TRBJ1-1; D is uncertain. The V gene's germline CDR1 is MDHEN and CDR2 SYDVKM. The germline V and J ends were trimmed by 4 bases and 3 bases, with 12 bases remaining between them. The CDR3 has 14 amino acids.

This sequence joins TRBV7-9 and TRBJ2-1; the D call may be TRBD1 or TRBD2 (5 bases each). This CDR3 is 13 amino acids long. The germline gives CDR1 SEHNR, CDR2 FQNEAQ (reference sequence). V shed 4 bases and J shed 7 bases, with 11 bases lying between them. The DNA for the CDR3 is TGTGCCAGCAGCTCGGGACGGCCAAATGAGCAGTTCTTC. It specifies CASSSGRPNEQFF.

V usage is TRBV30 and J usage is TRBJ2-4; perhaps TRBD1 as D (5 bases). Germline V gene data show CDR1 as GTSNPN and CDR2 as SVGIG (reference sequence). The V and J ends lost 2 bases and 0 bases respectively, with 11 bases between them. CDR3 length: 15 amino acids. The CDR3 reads CAWSPDTLAKNIQYF. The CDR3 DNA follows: TGTGCCTGGAGTCCGGACACCCTAGCCAAAAACATTCAGTACTTC.

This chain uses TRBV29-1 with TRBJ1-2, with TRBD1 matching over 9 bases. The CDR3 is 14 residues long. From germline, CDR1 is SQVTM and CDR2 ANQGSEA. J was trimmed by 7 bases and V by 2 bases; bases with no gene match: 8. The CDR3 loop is CSVEISGTGLGYTF. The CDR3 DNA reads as TGCAGCGTTGAAATATCCGGGACAGGGCTTGGCTACACCTTC.

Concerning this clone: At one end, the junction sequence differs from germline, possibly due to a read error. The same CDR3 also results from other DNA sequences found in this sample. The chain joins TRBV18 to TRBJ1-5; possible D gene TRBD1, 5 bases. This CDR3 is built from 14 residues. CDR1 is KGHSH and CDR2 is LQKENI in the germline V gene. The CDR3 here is CASSPRDSGQPQHF. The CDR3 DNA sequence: TGTGCCAGCTCTCCACGGGACTCGGGTCAGCCCCAGCATTTT.

CDR3 sequence: CASSDPGTDYEQYF. CDR3 in DNA: TGTGCCAGCAGCGACCCCGGGACCGACTACGAGCAGTACTTC. V usage is TRBV5-4 and J usage is TRBJ2-7; D possibly uses TRBD1 or TRBD2 (5 bases each). Trimming left V 4 bases short and J 3 bases short, with 14 bases between. CDR1 and CDR2 (germline): SGHNT, YYREEE (reference sequence). This CDR3 is built from 14 residues.

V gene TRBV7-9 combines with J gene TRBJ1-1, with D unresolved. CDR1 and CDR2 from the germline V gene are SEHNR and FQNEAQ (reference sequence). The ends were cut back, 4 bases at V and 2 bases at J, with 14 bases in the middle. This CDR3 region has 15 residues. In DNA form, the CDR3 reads TGTGCCAGCAGCTCCCCCCCGGGAGTTAACACTGAAGCTTTCTTT. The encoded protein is CASSSPPGVNTEAFF.

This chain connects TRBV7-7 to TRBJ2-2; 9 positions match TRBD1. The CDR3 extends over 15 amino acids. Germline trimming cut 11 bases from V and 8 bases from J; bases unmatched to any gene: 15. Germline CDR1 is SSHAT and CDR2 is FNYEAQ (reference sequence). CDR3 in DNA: TGTGCCTTCCCCGGGACAGGGACCGTGGCAGGGGAGCTGTTTTTT. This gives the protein CAFPGTGTVAGELFF.

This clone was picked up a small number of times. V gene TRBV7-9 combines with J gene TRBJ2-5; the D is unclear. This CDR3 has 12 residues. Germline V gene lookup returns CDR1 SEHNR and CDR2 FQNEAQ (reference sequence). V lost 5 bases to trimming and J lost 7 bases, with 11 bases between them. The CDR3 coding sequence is TGTGCCAGCAGCCCCCAGACTGGGACCCAGTACTTC. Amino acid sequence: CASSPQTGTQYF.

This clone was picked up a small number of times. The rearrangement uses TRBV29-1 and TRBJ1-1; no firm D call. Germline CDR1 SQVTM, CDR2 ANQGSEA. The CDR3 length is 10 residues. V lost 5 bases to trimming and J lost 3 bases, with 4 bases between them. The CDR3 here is CSVQHTEAFF. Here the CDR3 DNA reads TGCAGCGTTCAGCACACTGAAGCTTTCTTT.

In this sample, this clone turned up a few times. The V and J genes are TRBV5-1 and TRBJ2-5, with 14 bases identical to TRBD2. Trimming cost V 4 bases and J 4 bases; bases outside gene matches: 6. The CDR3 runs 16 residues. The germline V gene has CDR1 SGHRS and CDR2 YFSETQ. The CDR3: CASSTGTSGSGETQYF. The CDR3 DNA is TGCGCCAGCAGCACCGGGACTAGCGGGAGCGGAGAGACCCAGTACTTC.

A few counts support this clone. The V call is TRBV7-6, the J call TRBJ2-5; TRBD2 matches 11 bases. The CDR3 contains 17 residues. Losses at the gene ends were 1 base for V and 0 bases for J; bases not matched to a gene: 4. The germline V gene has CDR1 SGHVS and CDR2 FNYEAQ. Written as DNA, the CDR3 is TGTGCCAGCAGCTTAGTAGCTAGCGGGGGGCACCAAGAGACCCAGTACTTC. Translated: CASSLVASGGHQETQYF.

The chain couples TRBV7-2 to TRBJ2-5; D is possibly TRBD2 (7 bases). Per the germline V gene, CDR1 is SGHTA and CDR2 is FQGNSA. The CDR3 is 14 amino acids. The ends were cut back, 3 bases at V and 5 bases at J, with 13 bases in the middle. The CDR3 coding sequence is TGTGCCAGCAGCTTGCCGGGGGGCTACGAGACCCAGTACTTC. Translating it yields CASSLPGGYETQYF. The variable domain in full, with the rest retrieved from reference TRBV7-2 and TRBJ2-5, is GAGVSQSPSNKVTEKGKDVELRCDPISGHTALYWYRQSLGQGLEFLIYFQGNSAPDKSGLPSDRFSAERTGGSVSTLTIQRTQQEDSAVYLCASSLPGGYETQYFGPGTRLLVL.

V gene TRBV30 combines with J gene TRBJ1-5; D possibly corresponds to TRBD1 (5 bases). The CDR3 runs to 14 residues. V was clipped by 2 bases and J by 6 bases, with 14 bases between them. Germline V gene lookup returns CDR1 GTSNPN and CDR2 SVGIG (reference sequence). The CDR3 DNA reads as TGTGCCTGGAGTATCCGTGGGGGTGGTCAGCCCCAGCATTTT. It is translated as CAWSIRGGGQPQHF.

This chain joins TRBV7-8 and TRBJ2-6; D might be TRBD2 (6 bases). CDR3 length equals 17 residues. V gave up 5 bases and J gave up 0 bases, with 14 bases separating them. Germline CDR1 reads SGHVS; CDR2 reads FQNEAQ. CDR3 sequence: CASSRPGTFSGANVLTF. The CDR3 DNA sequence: TGTGCCAGCAGCCGTCCCGGGACTTTCTCTGGGGCCAACGTCCTGACTTTC.

CDR3 region: CASSLDRAEETQYF. The CDR3 nucleotides are TGTGCCAGCAGCTTGGACAGGGCTGAAGAGACCCAGTACTTC. The J gene is TRBJ2-5, the V gene TRBV7-9, with 8 nucleotides matching TRBD1. V shed 3 bases, J shed 3 bases, and the junction held 3 bases outside the gene matches. This CDR3 is built from 14 residues. Germline lookup yields CDR1 SEHNR and CDR2 FQNEAQ (reference sequence).

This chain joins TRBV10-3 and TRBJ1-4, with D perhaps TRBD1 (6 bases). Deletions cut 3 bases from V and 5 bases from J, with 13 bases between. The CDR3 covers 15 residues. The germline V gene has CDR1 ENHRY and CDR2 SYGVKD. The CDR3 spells CAISEAGAGNEKLFF. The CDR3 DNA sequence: TGTGCCATCAGTGAAGCAGGGGCCGGGAATGAAAAACTGTTTTTT.

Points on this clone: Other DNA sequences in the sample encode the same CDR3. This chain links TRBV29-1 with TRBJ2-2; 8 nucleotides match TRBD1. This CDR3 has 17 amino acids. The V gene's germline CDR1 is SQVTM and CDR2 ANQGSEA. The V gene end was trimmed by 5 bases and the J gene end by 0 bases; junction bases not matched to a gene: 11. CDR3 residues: CSVRPRPGQANTGELFF. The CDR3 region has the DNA TGCAGCGTTCGGCCAAGACCGGGACAGGCGAACACCGGGGAGCTGTTTTTT.

The chain's CDR3 is CASSTSGRDEQYF. In DNA form, the CDR3 reads TGTGCCAGCTCGACTTCCGGGAGGGACGAGCAGTACTTC. The chain combines TRBV18 with TRBJ2-7; 8 positions match TRBD2. Trimming cost V 6 bases and J 5 bases; bases outside gene matches: 6. CDR1 is KGHSH and CDR2 is LQKENI in the germline V gene. The CDR3 is 13 amino acids. Full variable domain (missing parts from reference TRBV18 and TRBJ2-7): NAGVMQNPRHLVRRRGQEARLRCSPMKGHSHVYWYRQLPEEGLKFMVYLQKENIIDESGMPKERFSAEFPKEGPSILRIQQVVRGDSAAYFCASSTSGRDEQYFGPGTRLTVT.

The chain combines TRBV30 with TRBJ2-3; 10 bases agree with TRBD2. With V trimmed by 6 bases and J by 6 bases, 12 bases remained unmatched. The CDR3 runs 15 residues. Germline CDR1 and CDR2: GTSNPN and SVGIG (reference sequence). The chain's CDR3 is CACKRSGGASDTQYF. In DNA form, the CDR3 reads TGTGCCTGCAAGAGGAGCGGGGGGGCGAGTGATACGCAGTATTTT.

CDR3 sequence reads: CASSQGGRNTEAFF. The CDR3 region has the DNA TGTGCCAGCTCTCAAGGTGGGAGGAACACTGAAGCTTTCTTT. The genes are TRBV18 and TRBJ1-1, with no clear D. Trimming cost V 6 bases and J 1 base, with 12 bases left between them. The CDR3 is made up of 14 amino acids. Germline lookup yields CDR1 KGHSH and CDR2 LQKENI. Complete variable domain (other parts from reference TRBV18 and TRBJ1-1): NAGVMQNPRHLVRRRGQEARLRCSPMKGHSHVYWYRQLPEEGLKFMVYLQKENIIDESGMPKERFSAEFPKEGPSILRIQQVVRGDSAAYFCASSQGGRNTEAFFGQGTRLTVV.

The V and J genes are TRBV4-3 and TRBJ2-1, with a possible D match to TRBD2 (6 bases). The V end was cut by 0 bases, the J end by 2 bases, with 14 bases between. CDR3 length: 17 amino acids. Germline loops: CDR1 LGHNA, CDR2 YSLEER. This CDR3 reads CASSQDLRGLPYNEQFF. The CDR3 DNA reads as TGCGCCAGCAGCCAAGATCTACGTGGACTACCCTACAATGAGCAGTTCTTC.

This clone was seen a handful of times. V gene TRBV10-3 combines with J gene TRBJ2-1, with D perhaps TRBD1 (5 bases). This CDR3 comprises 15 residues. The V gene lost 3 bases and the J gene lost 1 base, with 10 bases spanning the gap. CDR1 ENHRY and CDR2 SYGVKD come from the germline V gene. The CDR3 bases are TGTGCCATCAGTGACAGGGAAAATTCCTACAATGAGCAGTTCTTC. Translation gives CAISDRENSYNEQFF.